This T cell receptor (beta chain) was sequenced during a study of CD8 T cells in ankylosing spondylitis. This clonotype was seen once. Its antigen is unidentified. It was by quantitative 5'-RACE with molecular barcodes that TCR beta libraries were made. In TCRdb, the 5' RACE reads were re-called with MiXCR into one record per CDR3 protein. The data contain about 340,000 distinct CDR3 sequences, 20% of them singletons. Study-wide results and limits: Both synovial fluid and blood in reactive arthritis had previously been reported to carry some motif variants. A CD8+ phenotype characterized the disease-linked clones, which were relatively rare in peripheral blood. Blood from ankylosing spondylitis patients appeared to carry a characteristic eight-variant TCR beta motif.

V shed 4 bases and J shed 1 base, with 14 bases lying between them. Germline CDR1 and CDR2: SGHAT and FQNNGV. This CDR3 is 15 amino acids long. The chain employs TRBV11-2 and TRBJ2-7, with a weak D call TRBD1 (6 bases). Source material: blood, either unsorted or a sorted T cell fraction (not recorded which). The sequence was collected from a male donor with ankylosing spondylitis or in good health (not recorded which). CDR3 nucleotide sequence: TGTGCCAGCAGCTCATTCCGGGACACATCCTACGAGCAGTACTTC. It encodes CASSSFRDTSYEQYF.